Shown below are 11 T cell receptor beta chains from a single sample sequenced in a study of IL-17A CD8 T cells in psoriatic arthritis synovium. Generated by immunoSEQ multiplex PCR, the TCRdb table keeps only in-frame clones and is missing some. Of just under 2,000 clones listed, 70% are singletons. IL-17A and IFNgamma secretion assays labeled CD3+ T cells stimulated approximately 1.5 hours with PMA and ionomycin. Actively inflamed joints of psoriatic arthritis patients supplied the aspirated synovial fluid. Sequenced sample: IL-17A+ (IFN-gamma+/-) memory CD8+ T cells from synovial fluid. Subset specified: IL-17A+IFNgamma+/- memory CD8+ (Tc17) cells. The receptors shown here come from a human donor with psoriatic arthritis.

The V gene is TRBV19, the J gene TRBJ2-3, with 9 bases aligning to TRBD1. V lost 6 bases to trimming and J lost 2 bases; unmatched junction nucleotides: 3. Germline CDR1 and CDR2: LNHDA and SQIVND (reference sequence). The CDR3 contains 14 residues. This CDR3 reads CASRDRGPTDTQYF. CDR3 nucleotides: TGTGCCAGTAGGGACAGGGGACCCACAGATACGCAGTATTTT.

This clone was seen more than once but under ten times. The rearrangement uses TRBV7-8 and TRBJ1-5; a possible D gene is TRBD1 (6 bases). Germline loops: CDR1 SGHVS, CDR2 FQNEAQ. The length of the CDR3 is 15 residues. Trimming took off 4 bases at V and 6 bases at J, with 16 bases between the two ends. CDR3 residues: CASSSFQGPSQPQHF. The CDR3 DNA follows: TGTGCCAGCAGCTCGTTCCAGGGGCCTAGTCAGCCCCAGCATTTT.

The chain joins TRBV5-7 to TRBJ2-7, with D unclear. TRBV5-7 is flagged as an ORF with uncertain function. This CDR3 spans 14 amino acids. V was pared by 0 bases and J by 5 bases, with 12 bases between. Here the CDR3 DNA reads TGTGCCAGCAGCTTGGTGTCGGCGCGCCACGAGCAGTACTTC. Its translation is CASSLVSARHEQYF.

This clone is labeled as large. This chain connects TRBV6-1 to TRBJ1-3; D gene uncertain. The V gene's germline CDR1 is MNHNS and CDR2 SASEGT. Trimming stripped 6 bases from V and 0 bases from J, with 9 bases between. The CDR3 is made up of 14 amino acids. The CDR3: CASSGLSSGNTIYF. In DNA, the CDR3 is TGTGCCAGCAGCGGTCTGAGCTCTGGAAACACCATATATTTT.

This sequence joins TRBV28 and TRBJ2-5, with D hard to call. CDR1 is MDHEN and CDR2 is SYDVKM in the germline V gene. CDR3 length: 19 amino acids. V was pared by 5 bases and J by 2 bases, with 27 bases between. The DNA of the CDR3 is TGTGCCAGCAGTCAATACCCCTACGGACGGTCGGCCGGACAAGAGACCCAGTACTTC. It specifies CASSQYPYGRSAGQETQYF.

This clone was recorded only once. The rearrangement links TRBV7-9 to TRBJ2-7; D is ambiguous. Germline CDR1 reads SEHNR; CDR2 reads FQNEAQ (reference sequence). CDR3 length: 13 amino acids. V was pared by 5 bases and J by 2 bases, with 10 bases between. The CDR3 spells CASSPPLAYEQYF. The CDR3 nucleotides read TGTGCCAGCAGCCCTCCGCTTGCCTACGAGCAGTACTTC.

The V call is TRBV30, the J call TRBJ1-5; 11 bases are a match to TRBD1. Germline CDR1 reads GTSNPN; CDR2 reads SVGIG (reference sequence). V shed 5 bases and J 4 bases; nucleotides not matched to a gene: 1. The CDR3 has 13 amino acids. DNA of the CDR3: TGTGCCTGGGGGACAGGGGGTAATCAGCCCCAGCATTTT. Translation gives CAWGTGGNQPQHF.

The chain carries TRBV9 and TRBJ2-1; TRBD1 or TRBD2 may be the D gene (5 bases each). This CDR3 has 14 residues. The germline gives CDR1 SGDLS, CDR2 YYNGEE. The V gene lost 6 bases and the J gene lost 4 bases, with 14 bases spanning the gap. Here the CDR3 reads CASNDRDEYNEQFF. As DNA, the CDR3 is TGTGCCAGCAACGACCGGGACGAGTACAATGAGCAGTTCTTC.

This clone was picked up one time. The V call is TRBV6-4, the J call TRBJ2-1; 8 bases fit TRBD2. Per germline, CDR1 MRHNA and CDR2 SNTAGT. V was clipped by 3 bases and J by 4 bases; unmatched bases: 5. The length of the CDR3 is 15 residues. This chain's CDR3 is CASSEAGEGYNEQFF. DNA of the CDR3: TGTGCCAGCAGTGAAGCGGGAGAAGGGTACAATGAGCAGTTCTTC.

The chain combines TRBV6-5 with TRBJ2-7; D is possibly TRBD1 (6 bases). CDR3 length equals 15 residues. V was clipped by 5 bases and J by 2 bases, with 16 bases between them. Germline V lookup: CDR1 MNHEY, CDR2 SVGAGI. The CDR3, as DNA: TGTGCCAGCAGTGGTCGGGACACCCTCACCTACGAGCAGTACGTC. It specifies CASSGRDTLTYEQYV.

V and J are TRBV11-3 and TRBJ2-5; D is possibly TRBD1 (6 bases). The CDR3 sequence is 14 residues long. Trimming left V 5 bases short and J 1 base short, with 11 bases between. From germline, CDR1 is SGHNT and CDR2 YENEEA. CDR3 coding DNA: TGTGCCAGCAGCATGTGGACAGTCCAAGAGACCCAGTACTTC. Translation gives CASSMWTVQETQYF.